This TCR beta chain is drawn from a study of CD8 T cells in Susac syndrome. Reverse transcription of about 0.45 to 1 ug RNA was carried out with random hexamers. Multiplex PCR with immunoSEQ amplified the TCR beta CDR3 across 54 Vbeta and 13 Jbeta. TCRdb passed the immunoSEQ multiplex PCR reads through MiXCR, listing each CDR3 protein once. The sample has a few hundred thousand distinct CDR3 sequences, about 94% seen once. V was clipped by 5 bases and J by 2 bases, with 10 bases between them. CDR1 and CDR2 (germline): DFQATT, SNEGSKA (reference sequence). This CDR3 has 13 amino acids. The origin of this receptor is a human donor with multiple sclerosis. Material for sequencing was CD4+ T cells from PBMCs. The rearrangement joins TRBV20-1 to TRBJ2-1, with a possible D match to TRBD1 (6 bases). The CDR3 coding sequence is TGCAGTGCTTTAACAGGGACCTACAATGAGCAGTTCTTC. Translation gives CSALTGTYNEQFF.